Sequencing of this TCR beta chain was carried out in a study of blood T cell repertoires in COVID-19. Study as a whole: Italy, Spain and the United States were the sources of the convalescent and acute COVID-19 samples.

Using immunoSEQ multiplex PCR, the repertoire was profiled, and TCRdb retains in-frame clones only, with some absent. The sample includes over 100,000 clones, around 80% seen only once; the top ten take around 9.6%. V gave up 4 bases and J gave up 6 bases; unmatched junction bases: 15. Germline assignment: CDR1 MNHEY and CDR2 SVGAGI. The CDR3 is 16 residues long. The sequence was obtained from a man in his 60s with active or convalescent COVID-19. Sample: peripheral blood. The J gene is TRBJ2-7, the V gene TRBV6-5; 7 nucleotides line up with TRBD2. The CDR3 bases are TGTGCCAGCAGTTCCCAGTCGACTAGCAGAGTGGTCGAGCAGTACTTC. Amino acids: CASSSQSTSRVVEQYF.